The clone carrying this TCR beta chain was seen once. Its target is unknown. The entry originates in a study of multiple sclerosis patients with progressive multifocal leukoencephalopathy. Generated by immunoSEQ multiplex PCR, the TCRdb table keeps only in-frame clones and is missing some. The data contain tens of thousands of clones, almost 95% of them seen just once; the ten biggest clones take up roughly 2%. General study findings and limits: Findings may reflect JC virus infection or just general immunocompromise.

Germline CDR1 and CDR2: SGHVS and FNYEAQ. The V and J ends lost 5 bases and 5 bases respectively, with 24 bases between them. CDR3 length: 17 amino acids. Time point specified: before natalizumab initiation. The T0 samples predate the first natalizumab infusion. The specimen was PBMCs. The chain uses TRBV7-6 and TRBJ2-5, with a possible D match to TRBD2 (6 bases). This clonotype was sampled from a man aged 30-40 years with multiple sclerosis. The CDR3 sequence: CASSAESTGLPWETQYF. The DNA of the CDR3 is TGTGCCAGCAGCGCCGAAAGCACGGGACTGCCCTGGGAGACCCAGTACTTC.